The 26 T cell receptor beta chains below all came from one sample that was sequenced in a study of blood T cell repertoires in COVID-19. TCRdb's table, derived via immunoSEQ multiplex PCR, lists solely in-frame clones and lacks some. The table records 95,000 to 150,000 clones, just over 85% of them present only once. Sequencing was performed on peripheral blood. The source is a man aged 35-49 years with acute or convalescent COVID-19.

This clone was seen once. The chain joins TRBV18 to TRBJ2-7, with TRBD2 as a possible D gene (6 bases). Between the trimmed V and J ends, which lost 3 bases and 0 bases, there was a span of 12 bases. The germline V gene has CDR1 KGHSH and CDR2 LQKENI. The CDR3 has 15 amino acids. CDR3 protein: CASSPGDGSSYEQYF. The DNA of the CDR3 is TGTGCCAGCTCACCTGGGGACGGGAGCTCCTACGAGCAGTACTTC.

The chain uses TRBV13 and TRBJ2-7, with 9 bases that match TRBD1. After removal of 9 bases from V and 4 bases from J, the junction contained 7 bases not matched to a gene. Germline CDR1 reads PRHDT; CDR2 reads FYEKMQ (reference sequence). There are 13 residues in the CDR3. CDR3 in amino acids: CASAGTGLYEQYF. CDR3 DNA: TGTGCCAGTGCCGGGACAGGGCTTTACGAGCAGTACTTC.

The count of this clone is one. The chain combines TRBV10-2 with TRBJ1-1, with a possible D match to TRBD1 (5 bases). V was cut by 2 bases and J by 4 bases, with 20 bases left in between. In germline, CDR1 is WSHSY, CDR2 SAAADI. CDR3 length: 17 residues. This chain's CDR3 is CASSEDPRGGEGTEAFF. CDR3 coding DNA: TGCGCCAGCAGTGAGGATCCCCGCGGAGGGGAGGGCACTGAAGCTTTCTTT.

This clone was detected only once. Here the CDR3 DNA reads TGCGCCAGCAGCTTGGATGTAGGGGCAGAAAACATTCAGTACTTC. Its protein product is CASSLDVGAENIQYF. V usage is TRBV5-1 and J usage is TRBJ2-4; D might be TRBD1 (5 bases). The CDR3 covers 15 residues. The germline V and J ends were trimmed by 0 bases and 5 bases, with 12 bases remaining between them. The germline V gene encodes CDR1 SGHRS and CDR2 YFSETQ. The entire variable domain, with the rest obtained from reference TRBV5-1 and TRBJ2-4, is as follows: KAGVTQTPRYLIKTRGQQVTLSCSPISGHRSVSWYQQTPGQGLQFLFEYFSETQRNKGNFPGRFSGRQFSNSRSEMNVSTLELGDSALYLCASSLDVGAENIQYFGAGTRLSVL.

The gene calls are TRBV23-1 and TRBJ2-5; D is possibly TRBD2 (6 bases). TRBV23-1 has ORF status, its function being uncertain. The CDR3 length is 13 residues. V lost 7 bases and J lost 5, with 14 bases in between. The CDR3 DNA is TGCGCCAGCATATGGGGGGATCCCGAGACCCAGTACTTC. It is translated as CASIWGDPETQYF.

The chain joins TRBV5-8 to TRBJ2-3, with TRBD1 matching over 8 bases. Looked up from germline, CDR1 is SGHTS and CDR2 is YDEGEE. This CDR3 has 14 residues. The junction had 7 bases not matched to a gene; V was cut back by 4 bases and J by 6 bases. CDR3 in DNA: TGTGCCAGCAGCATTGGACAGGGTAGTGATACGCAGTATTTT. It is translated as CASSIGQGSDTQYF.

The V call is TRBV3-1 (or the pseudogene TRBV3-2), the J call TRBJ2-7; 8 nucleotides line up with TRBD1. Germline loops: CDR1 LGHDT, CDR2 YNNKEL (reference sequence). The CDR3 runs to 14 residues. J gave up 7 bases and V 1 base, and 6 bases lay outside the gene matches. The CDR3 reads CASSQGQGYGEQYF. DNA of the CDR3: TGTGCCAGCAGCCAAGGACAGGGGTACGGGGAGCAGTACTTC.

This clone was recorded a few times. The chain combines TRBV11-3 with TRBJ2-2, with 12 bases fitting TRBD2. CDR1 SGHNT and CDR2 YENEEA come from the germline V gene. J was trimmed by 4 bases and V by 3 bases; bases with no gene match: 3. There are 16 residues in the CDR3. This CDR3 reads CASSFSTSGGTGELFF. The CDR3 DNA reads TGTGCCAGCAGCTTCTCGACTAGCGGGGGCACCGGGGAGCTGTTTTTT. Based on the CDR3 plus reference TRBV11-3 and TRBJ2-2, the full variable domain is EAGVVQSPRYKIIEKKQPVAFWCNPISGHNTLYWYLQNLGQGPELLIRYENEEAVDDSQLPKDRFSAERLKGVDSTLKIQPAELGDSAVYLCASSFSTSGGTGELFFGEGSRLTVL.

The chain combines TRBV5-1 with TRBJ1-1; 10 bases are shared with TRBD1. This CDR3 comprises 15 residues. The germline V gene encodes CDR1 SGHRS and CDR2 YFSETQ. With V trimmed by 1 base and J by 1 base, 1 base remained unmatched. The CDR3 is CASSLRTGGNTEAFF. The CDR3 DNA sequence: TGCGCCAGCAGCTTGAGGACAGGGGGGAACACTGAAGCTTTCTTT.

This clone turned up a few times. This sequence joins TRBV6-5 and TRBJ1-4; no clear D. V gave up 2 bases and J gave up 8 bases, with 9 bases separating them. The CDR3 totals 13 residues. Germline CDR1 and CDR2: MNHEY and SVGAGI. CDR3 in DNA: TGTGCCAGCAGTTACGGGCAACAGGAAAAACTGTTTTTT. This translates into CASSYGQQEKLFF.

The V call is TRBV7-9, the J call TRBJ1-2, with TRBD1 matching over 9 bases. The junction had 5 bases not matched to a gene; V was cut back by 1 base and J by 8 bases. The germline CDR1 and CDR2 sequences are SEHNR and FQNEAQ (reference sequence). The CDR3 has 14 residues. CDR3 loop: CASSLGGQGIGYTF. In DNA form, the CDR3 reads TGTGCCAGCAGCTTAGGGGGACAGGGTATCGGCTACACCTTC.

V usage is TRBV7-9 and J usage is TRBJ2-7; a weak D match, TRBD1 (5 bases). Germline V CDR1 and CDR2: SEHNR, FQNEAQ (reference sequence). Trimming removed 1 base at V and 0 bases at J, with 10 bases between. This CDR3 is 15 amino acids long. The CDR3 bases are TGTGCCAGCAGCTTAGAGGGGATGAGCTCCTACGAGCAGTACTTC. Its protein is CASSLEGMSSYEQYF. Complete variable domain (other parts from reference TRBV7-9 and TRBJ2-7): DTGVSQNPRHKITKRGQNVTFRCDPISEHNRLYWYRQTLGQGPEFLTYFQNEAQLEKSRLLSDRFSAERPKGSFSTLEIQRTEQGDSAMYLCASSLEGMSSYEQYFGPGTRLTVT.

CDR3 in DNA: TGCGCCAGCAGCCAAGATAGGAGGGAAAAACTGTTTTTT. The encoded protein is CASSQDRREKLFF. The V call is TRBV4-3, the J call TRBJ1-4; D is ambiguous. With 0 bases removed from V and 8 bases from J, the gap between germline ends came to 7 bases. CDR3 size: 13 residues. Germline CDR1 LGHNA, CDR2 YSLEER.

The chain recombines TRBV10-1 with TRBJ2-1, with D hard to call. Germline V gene sequence: CDR1 WNHNN, CDR2 SYGVQD (reference sequence). This CDR3 has 12 residues. Trimming cost V 3 bases and J 6 bases, with 6 bases left between them. DNA for the CDR3: TGCGCCAGCAGTGACGGGTCCAATGAGCAGTTCTTC. This translates into CASSDGSNEQFF.

The chain recombines TRBV4-2 with TRBJ2-7; the match to TRBD1 covers 10 bases. The CDR3 sequence is 15 residues long. Unmatched junction bases numbered 1, after V lost 0 bases and J lost 2 bases. The germline gives CDR1 LGHNA, CDR2 YNFKEQ. The CDR3 sequence: CASSQEGTGAYEQYF. The CDR3 nucleotides are TGTGCCAGCAGCCAAGAAGGGACAGGGGCCTACGAGCAGTACTTC.

This sequence joins TRBV10-3 and TRBJ2-3, with a weak D call TRBD1 (5 bases). The CDR3 loop spans 15 amino acids. With 10 bases removed from V and 0 bases from J, the gap between germline ends came to 17 bases. CDR1 is ENHRY, CDR2 SYGVKD, per germline. The CDR3 is CATGPGGGSTDTQYF. DNA for the CDR3: TGTGCCACAGGGCCCGGCGGTGGCAGCACAGATACGCAGTATTTT.

The V and J genes are TRBV7-6 and TRBJ1-4; D possibly corresponds to TRBD1 (5 bases). Looked up from germline, CDR1 is SGHVS and CDR2 is FNYEAQ. Deletions cut 1 base from V and 7 bases from J, with 10 bases between. There are 14 residues in the CDR3. The CDR3 region is CASSLGAGIEKLFF. The CDR3, as DNA: TGTGCCAGCAGCTTAGGGGCAGGGATTGAAAAACTGTTTTTT.

This chain connects TRBV25-1 to TRBJ1-1; weak D call: TRBD1 (6 bases). Per the germline V gene, CDR1 is MGHDK and CDR2 is SYGVNS. V shed 4 bases and J shed 0 bases, with 15 bases lying between them. CDR3 length: 16 amino acids. The CDR3 loop is CASSGAGTPMNTEAFF. DNA of the CDR3: TGTGCCAGCAGTGGGGCCGGGACACCTATGAACACTGAAGCTTTCTTT.

This clone was detected only a few times. The CDR3 nucleotides read TGTGCCTGGAGGCGGATGCTTGCGAGCACCGGGGAGCTGTTTTTT. It codes for CAWRRMLASTGELFF. The chain employs TRBV30 and TRBJ2-2; D remains ambiguous. V lost 3 bases to trimming and J lost 4 bases, with 15 bases between them. CDR1 and CDR2 (germline): GTSNPN, SVGIG (reference sequence). The CDR3 totals 15 residues.

The chain carries TRBV5-1 and TRBJ1-1; the D is unclear. The CDR3 sequence is 13 residues long. Trimming removed 3 bases at V and 3 bases at J, with 9 bases between. Germline CDR1 reads SGHRS; CDR2 reads YFSETQ. The CDR3 nucleotides read TGCGCCAGCAGCTGGCGGAGTGACACTGAAGCTTTCTTT. Translating it yields CASSWRSDTEAFF.

The sample holds many counts of this clone. The chain's CDR3 is CASSFPRSPLHF. The CDR3 bases are TGTGCCAGCAGTTTCCCCCGTTCACCCCTCCACTTT. This sequence joins TRBV12-3 or TRBV12-4 and TRBJ1-6; D unresolved. This CDR3 region has 12 residues. V was trimmed by 3 bases and J by 9 bases, leaving 6 bases between them.

The chain has TRBV5-4 and TRBJ1-1; D not certain. The germline V and J ends were trimmed by 2 bases and 1 base, with 9 bases remaining between them. Germline loops: CDR1 SGHNT, CDR2 YYREEE (reference sequence). This CDR3 has 14 amino acids. In DNA form, the CDR3 reads TGTGCCAGCAGCTTTCCAGGCCAGAACACTGAAGCTTTCTTT. Translation: CASSFPGQNTEAFF.

The rearrangement uses TRBV4-1 and TRBJ2-5; TRBD2 matches at 12 bases. Germline CDR1 reads MGHRA; CDR2 reads YSYEKL. The CDR3 covers 18 residues. V shed 1 base, J shed 3 bases, and the junction held 9 bases outside the gene matches. CDR3 coding DNA: TGCGCCAGCAGCCAAGCTCTAGCGGGGGGGAAACGTAAAGAGACCCAGTACTTC. It specifies CASSQALAGGKRKETQYF.

The rearrangement links TRBV9 to TRBJ2-7, with D hard to call. The CDR3 covers 14 residues. Trimming pared 0 bases from V and 4 bases from J, leaving 11 bases between. CDR1 is SGDLS, CDR2 YYNGEE, per germline. This chain's CDR3 is CASSVDGSLYEQYF. CDR3 DNA: TGTGCCAGCAGCGTAGATGGCAGTCTTTACGAGCAGTACTTC.

This chain links TRBV9 with TRBJ2-4; 9 bases agree with TRBD1. In germline, CDR1 is SGDLS, CDR2 YYNGEE. This CDR3 spans 13 amino acids. Germline trimming cut 5 bases from V and 6 bases from J; bases unmatched to any gene: 3. The CDR3 nucleotides read TGTGCCAGCAGTGGGACAGGGAGAAACATTCAGTACTTC. Its protein product is CASSGTGRNIQYF.

A few counts support this clone. This chain links TRBV6-5 with TRBJ1-6, with 7 bases that match TRBD1. The germline V gene has CDR1 MNHEY and CDR2 SVGAGI. With V trimmed by 6 bases and J by 9 bases, 8 bases remained unmatched. The CDR3 extends over 14 amino acids. In nucleotides, the CDR3 is TGTGCCAGCAGCTTGAGGACAGGTCCTTCACCCCTCCACTTT. The encoded protein is CASSLRTGPSPLHF.